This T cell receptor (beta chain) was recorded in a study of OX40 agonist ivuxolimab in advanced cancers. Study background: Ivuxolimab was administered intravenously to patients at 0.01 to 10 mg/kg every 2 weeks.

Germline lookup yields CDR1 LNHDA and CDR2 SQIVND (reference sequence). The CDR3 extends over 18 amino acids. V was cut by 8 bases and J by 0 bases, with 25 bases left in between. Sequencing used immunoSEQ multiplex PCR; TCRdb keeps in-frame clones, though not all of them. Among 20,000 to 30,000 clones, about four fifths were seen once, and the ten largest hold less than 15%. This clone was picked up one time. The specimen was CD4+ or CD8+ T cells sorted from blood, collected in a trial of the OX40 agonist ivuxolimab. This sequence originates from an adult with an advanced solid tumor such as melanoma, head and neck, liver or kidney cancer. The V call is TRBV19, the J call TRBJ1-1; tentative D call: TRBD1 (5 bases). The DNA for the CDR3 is TGTGCCAGTGTGGGTGAGGCAGGGTTGATAGGGCTGAACACTGAAGCTTTCTTT. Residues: CASVGEAGLIGLNTEAFF.